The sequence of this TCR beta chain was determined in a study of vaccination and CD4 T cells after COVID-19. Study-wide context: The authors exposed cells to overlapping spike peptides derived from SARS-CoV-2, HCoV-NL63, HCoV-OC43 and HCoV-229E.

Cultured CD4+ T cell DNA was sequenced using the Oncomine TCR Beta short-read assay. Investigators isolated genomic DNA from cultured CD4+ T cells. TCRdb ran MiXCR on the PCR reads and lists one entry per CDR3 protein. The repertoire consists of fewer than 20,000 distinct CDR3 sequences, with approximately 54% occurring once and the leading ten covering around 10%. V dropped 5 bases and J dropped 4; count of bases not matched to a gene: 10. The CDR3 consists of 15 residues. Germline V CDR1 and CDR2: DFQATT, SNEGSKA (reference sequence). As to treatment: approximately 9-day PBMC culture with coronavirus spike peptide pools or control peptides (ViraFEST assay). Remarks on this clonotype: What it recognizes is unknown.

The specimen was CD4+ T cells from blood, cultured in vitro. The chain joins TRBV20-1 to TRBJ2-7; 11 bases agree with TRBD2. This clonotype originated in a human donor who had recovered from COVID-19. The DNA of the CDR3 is TGCAGTGCTCTTAGCGGGGGGGCTATTGTTTACGAGCAGTACTTC. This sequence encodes CSALSGGAIVYEQYF.